This T cell receptor (beta chain) was sequenced during a study of OX40 agonist ivuxolimab in advanced cancers. Context from the whole study: Ivuxolimab, which targeted the costimulatory receptor OX40 (CD134), was an agonistic, fully human IgG2 monoclonal antibody. Partial responses occurred in three dose-escalation patients, of whom one had hepatocellular carcinoma and two had cutaneous melanoma. The paper covers the monotherapy dose-escalation part of the phase I ivuxolimab trial, which included N ≈ 50 patients. Among the roughly 52 dose-escalation patients, 19 had hepatocellular carcinoma, approximately 15 melanoma, 9 renal cell carcinoma and 9 head and neck cancer. Intravenous ivuxolimab was administered to patients every 2 weeks at six dose levels: 0.01, 0.1, 0.3, 1.5, 3 and 10 mg/kg. In the dose-escalation cohort, 82.7% of patients were male, and the mean age was 60 years with a range of 23 to 79. Patients were allowed to have had prior anti-PD-1, anti-PD-L1 or anti-CTLA-4 therapy, and around two fifths of the dose-escalation patients had been treated with checkpoint inhibitors. Peripheral TCRbeta sequencing aimed to test whether ivuxolimab altered TCR sequence diversity and caused clonal T-cell expansion.

Patients with a history of autoimmune disease or receiving systemic immunosuppression were excluded from the trial. Peripheral blood for TCR sequencing was drawn from every dose cohort at baseline, at cycle 4 day 1 and at cycle 7 day 1. The samples were drawn from a first-in-human, open-label, multicenter phase I dose-escalation trial of ivuxolimab. Adults with locally advanced or metastatic melanoma, renal cell carcinoma, hepatocellular carcinoma or head and neck squamous cell carcinoma were enrolled in the trial. CD4+ and CD8+ T cells were sorted separately from peripheral blood before TCR sequencing. The CDR3 numbers 14 residues from cysteine through phenylalanine. The only DNA kept is the CDR3, 42 bases in frame from the first base. Trimmed from V: 4 bases; trimmed from J: 5 bases; junction bases lacking a gene match: 6. In the germline V gene, CDR1 corresponds to MDHEN and CDR2 to SYDVKM. Overall study results and their limits: Clonal expansion of both CD4+ and CD8+ blood T cells was observed from baseline to week 6 at doses 0.1 to 3.0 mg/kg. Antigen specificity was not determined for the clonally expanded peripheral T cells. Low levels of normalized T-cell clonal expansion were also seen in some patients who did not respond. In the 0.1-3.0 mg/kg groups, partial responders had among the lowest normalized peripheral clonal expansion, particularly in CD8+ T cells. On average, CD8+ T cells showed more expanded clones than CD4+ T cells after ivuxolimab.

To note about this clone: No cognate antigen has been identified for it. No per-base quality is available; no much larger clone lies one base away.

Genomic DNA was extracted from sorted cells for sequencing of the TCRbeta CDR3 region. The immunoSEQ Assay was used to sequence the TCRbeta CDR3 regions. TCRdb stores this immuneACCESS table with in-frame sequences only. Part of the clones is absent; in the studies checked, under half of the shortfall reflects unresolved V genes, and no reason is known for the rest. The sample table records roughly 24,000 clones; roughly 89% of these occur just once. The top ten clones comprise 15% to 20% of the sample. The sample in question was CD4+ or CD8+ T cells sorted from blood, obtained in a trial of the OX40 agonist ivuxolimab. This sequence was found in an adult with an advanced solid tumor such as melanoma, head and neck, liver or kidney cancer. This chain joins TRBV28 to TRBJ1-2, with 8 bases matching TRBD1. The sequence in DNA is TGTGCCAGCAGTTCATCCGGGACAGGTTATGGCTACACCTTC. This encodes CASSSSGTGYGYTF.